This T cell receptor beta chain comes out of a study of blood T cell repertoires in COVID-19. Recovered participants had two consecutive negative NP/OP PCR tests, healthcare professional clearance, or symptom resolution. The CDR3 runs 14 residues. CDR1 is MDHEN, CDR2 SYDVKM, per germline. V dropped 6 bases and J dropped 6; count of bases not matched to a gene: 5. The repertoire was sequenced with immunoSEQ multiplex PCR; TCRdb's copy has only in-frame clones and lacks some. The table has around 360,000 clones, roughly nine tenths seen once. V and J are TRBV28 and TRBJ2-1; TRBD2 agrees at 10 bases. The sequence was obtained from a woman in her 30s who had recovered from COVID-19. Specimen: PBMCs or T cells enriched from blood (not recorded which). CDR3 sequence: CASRQREGVNEQFF. The CDR3 nucleotides read TGTGCCAGCAGGCAGCGGGAGGGTGTCAATGAGCAGTTCTTC.